Presented here are 21 T cell receptor beta chains from one specimen sequenced in a study of T cell changes during pregnancy in multiple sclerosis. Clones were read by immunoSEQ multiplex PCR, and TCRdb kept only the in-frame ones, dropping some. Of 90,000 to 95,000 clones listed, roughly 91% are singletons. The input for sequencing was peripheral blood, taken in the first trimester of pregnancy. Receptors originate from a female donor with multiple sclerosis, enrolled in a pregnancy study.

For this clone: Within the sample, other DNA sequences also encode this same CDR3. This chain uses TRBV6-5 with TRBJ2-1, with 8 nucleotides matching TRBD2. The CDR3 sequence is 15 residues long. With 6 bases clipped from V and 4 bases from J, the junction kept 8 bases outside the gene matches. Germline lookup yields CDR1 MNHEY and CDR2 SVGAGI. CDR3 coding DNA: TGTGCCAGCAGCCCGGGGCGGGGGGATTACAATGAGCAGTTCTTC. Its translation is CASSPGRGDYNEQFF.

With regard to this clone: A junction end diverges from the germline sequence, so it may reflect a read error. The J gene is TRBJ1-2, the V gene TRBV6-1; possibly TRBD1 for D (6 bases). Germline lookup yields CDR1 MNHNS and CDR2 SASEGT. This CDR3 spans 11 amino acids. The CDR3 region is CASSEHRAGGF. The CDR3 DNA follows: TGTGCCAGCAGCGAGCACAGGGCTGGAGGATTC.

The sample holds a few counts of this clone. The gene calls are TRBV27 and TRBJ2-3; 10 nucleotides align to TRBD1. V lost 2 bases to trimming and J lost 4 bases; unmatched junction nucleotides: 6. The CDR3 loop spans 16 amino acids. Germline CDR1 MNHEY, CDR2 SMNVEV (reference sequence). CDR3 nucleotides: TGTGCCAGCAGTTTAATCGCGACAGGGGGCGCAGATACGCAGTATTTT. Amino acid sequence: CASSLIATGGADTQYF.

V gene TRBV7-6 combines with J gene TRBJ1-1; 7 nucleotides match TRBD1. The germline CDR1 and CDR2 sequences are SGHVS and FNYEAQ. The trim removed 0 bases at V and 2 bases at J, leaving 6 bases unmatched. The CDR3 consists of 16 residues. The CDR3 DNA sequence: TGTGCCAGCAGCTTAGCGGGACAGCACTATAACACTGAAGCTTTCTTT. Its translation: CASSLAGQHYNTEAFF.

The count of this clone is one. This chain connects TRBV19 to TRBJ1-1; D possibly corresponds to TRBD1 (6 bases). The CDR3 extends over 12 amino acids. Germline lookup yields CDR1 LNHDA and CDR2 SQIVND (reference sequence). Trimming removed 5 bases at V and 6 bases at J, with 10 bases between. The CDR3 sequence: CASSARTAEAFF. The CDR3 DNA sequence: TGTGCCAGTAGTGCCCGGACAGCTGAAGCTTTCTTT.

On this clone: A junction boundary mismatches the germline segment, possibly from a read error. The J gene is TRBJ2-7, the V gene TRBV7-7; D not certain. CDR1 and CDR2 (germline): SSHAT, FNYEAQ (reference sequence). The CDR3 sequence is 14 residues long. This CDR3 reads CASSPHKYSYEQYF. CDR3 DNA sequence: TGTGCTAGCAGCCCCCACAAATACAGCTACGAGCAGTACTTC.

The rearrangement links TRBV5-4 to TRBJ2-1; 11 bases agree with TRBD2. V lost 4 bases, J lost 5 bases, and 2 bases stayed unmatched. Germline V gene lookup returns CDR1 SGHNT and CDR2 YYREEE (reference sequence). CDR3 size: 14 residues. CDR3 region: CASSGTSGNNEQFF. CDR3 bases: TGTGCCAGCAGCGGGACTAGCGGCAACAATGAGCAGTTCTTC.

V is TRBV10-3 and J is TRBJ2-7; 8 bases map to TRBD1. J lost 6 bases, V lost 6 bases, and 10 bases had no gene match. Germline V lookup: CDR1 ENHRY, CDR2 SYGVKD. CDR3 size: 14 residues. DNA for the CDR3: TGTGCCATCAGGAAGACAGGGGAAGAGGCCGAGCAGTACTTC. Its protein product is CAIRKTGEEAEQYF.

For the CDR3, the DNA is TGTGCCAGCAGCTGGTGGACTAGCGGGGGGGCGGGCACAGATACGCAGTATTTT. Protein: CASSWWTSGGAGTDTQYF. The V and J genes are TRBV5-6 and TRBJ2-3, with TRBD2 matching 15 bases. The V gene end was trimmed by 3 bases and the J gene end by 1 base; junction bases not matched to a gene: 6. CDR3 length: 18 residues. CDR1 is SGHDT and CDR2 is YYEEEE in the germline V gene.

The V call is TRBV19, the J call TRBJ2-6, with 8 bases lining up with TRBD1. Germline CDR1 LNHDA, CDR2 SQIVND (reference sequence). V lost 8 bases to trimming and J lost 1 base; unmatched junction nucleotides: 7. The length of the CDR3 is 16 residues. Here the CDR3 DNA reads TGTGCCAGTGGGACAGGACCTAAATCTGGGGCCAACGTCCTGACTTTC. Amino acid sequence: CASGTGPKSGANVLTF. The whole variable domain, remainder taken from reference TRBV19 and TRBJ2-6, is DGGITQSPKYLFRKEGQNVTLSCEQNLNHDAMYWYRQDPGQGLRLIYYSQIVNDFQKGDIAEGYSVSREKKESFPLTVTSAQKNPTAFYLCASGTGPKSGANVLTFGAGSRLTVL.

Comments on this clone: This sample includes further DNA sequences coding for the same CDR3. The rearrangement links TRBV27 to TRBJ1-2; tentatively, D is TRBD1 (5 bases). CDR1 is MNHEY and CDR2 is SMNVEV in the germline V gene (reference sequence). Trimming stripped 3 bases from V and 0 bases from J, with 8 bases between. The CDR3 has 14 residues. The CDR3 bases are TGTGCCAGCAGTTTTCTGGGGCCTAACTATGGCTACACCTTC. It is translated as CASSFLGPNYGYTF.

This clone showed up just once. The chain recombines TRBV11-2 with TRBJ1-2; tentative D call: TRBD1 (6 bases). Trimming left V 3 bases short and J 7 bases short, with 18 bases between. The CDR3 is made up of 15 amino acids. Germline V CDR1 and CDR2: SGHAT, FQNNGV. The CDR3 spells CASSLAWGQEGGYTF. For the CDR3, the DNA is TGTGCCAGCAGCTTGGCTTGGGGACAAGAGGGTGGCTACACCTTC.

V and J are TRBV5-6 and TRBJ2-2; 7 bases are shared with TRBD1. The CDR3 has 16 amino acids. From germline, CDR1 is SGHDT and CDR2 YYEEEE. V dropped 4 bases and J dropped 4; count of bases not matched to a gene: 10. The CDR3 DNA reads as TGTGCCAGCAGCAAACAGGGGCCACTGGGCACCGGGGAGCTGTTTTTT. It encodes CASSKQGPLGTGELFF.

This rearrangement joins TRBV6-5 to TRBJ1-2; 9 bases line up with TRBD1. This CDR3 is 15 amino acids long. Germline CDR1 MNHEY, CDR2 SVGAGI. With V trimmed by 4 bases and J by 5 bases, 8 bases remained unmatched. CDR3 amino acids: CASSSVRDRAYGYTF. The CDR3 DNA sequence: TGTGCCAGCAGTTCCGTCCGGGACAGGGCTTATGGCTACACCTTC.

The rearrangement links TRBV18 to TRBJ1-5, with TRBD1 as a possible D gene (6 bases). CDR3 length: 15 residues. Trimming took off 4 bases at V and 3 bases at J, with 13 bases between the two ends. Germline V gives CDR1 KGHSH, CDR2 LQKENI. Here the CDR3 reads CASSRGDTINQPQHF. CDR3 nucleotide sequence: TGTGCCAGCTCACGTGGGGACACTATCAATCAGCCCCAGCATTTT.

This clone has a single count. The chain recombines TRBV7-3 with TRBJ2-7; 8 bases agree with TRBD2. From germline, CDR1 is SGHTA and CDR2 FQGTGA. The ends lost 5 bases at V and 5 bases at J; junction bases unmatched: 8. The CDR3 extends over 14 amino acids. CDR3 sequence reads: CASSPGTSLNEQYF. The DNA for the CDR3 is TGTGCCAGCAGCCCCGGGACTAGTTTAAACGAGCAGTACTTC.

The chain combines TRBV15 with TRBJ1-1; D gene unclear. The ends were cut back, 0 bases at V and 1 base at J, with 6 bases in the middle. Germline V gives CDR1 LNHNV, CDR2 YYDKDF (reference sequence). CDR3 size: 14 residues. CDR3 nucleotides: TGTGCCACCAGCAGAGATCGGTGGAACACTGAAGCTTTCTTT. The encoded protein is CATSRDRWNTEAFF.

The chain carries TRBV29-1 and TRBJ1-2; a weak D match, TRBD1 (6 bases). Trimming took off 5 bases at V and 8 bases at J, with 12 bases between the two ends. Per the germline V gene, CDR1 is SQVTM and CDR2 is ANQGSEA. This CDR3 contains 11 residues. CDR3 DNA sequence: TGCAGCGTTCAGGGGCGAAGGGGCTACACCTTC. Amino acid sequence: CSVQGRRGYTF. Variable domain in full (rest from reference TRBV29-1 and TRBJ1-2): SAVISQKPSRDICQRGTSLTIQCQVDSQVTMMFWYRQQPGQSLTLIATANQGSEATYESGFVIDKFPISRPNLTFSTLTVSNMSPEDSSIYLCSVQGRRGYTFGSGTRLTVV.

V and J are TRBV7-3 and TRBJ2-1; 13 bases align to TRBD2. The CDR3 covers 15 residues. Germline trimming cut 4 bases from V and 4 bases from J; bases unmatched to any gene: 1. CDR1 is SGHTA and CDR2 is FQGTGA in the germline V gene. CDR3 DNA sequence: TGTGCCAGCAGCTCGACTAGCGGGGGGTACAATGAGCAGTTCTTC. It codes for CASSSTSGGYNEQFF. The entire variable domain, with the rest obtained from reference TRBV7-3 and TRBJ2-1, is as follows: GAGVSQTPSNKVTEKGKYVELRCDPISGHTALYWYRQSLGQGPEFLIYFQGTGAADDSGLPNDRFFAVRPEGSVSTLKIQRTERGDSAVYLCASSSTSGGYNEQFFGPGTRLTVL.

The rearrangement uses TRBV9 and TRBJ2-5; 10 bases agree with TRBD2. The germline gives CDR1 SGDLS, CDR2 YYNGEE. The CDR3 totals 16 residues. The V and J ends lost 0 bases and 5 bases, in that order; junction bases with no gene match: 7. CDR3 in amino acids: CASSVEASGGVETQYF. For the CDR3, the DNA is TGTGCCAGCAGCGTAGAGGCTAGCGGGGGAGTGGAGACCCAGTACTTC.

The rearrangement links TRBV5-1 to TRBJ1-2; 7 bases fit TRBD1. Germline lookup yields CDR1 SGHRS and CDR2 YFSETQ. The junction had 13 bases not matched to a gene; V was cut back by 4 bases and J by 7 bases. The length of the CDR3 is 15 residues. The CDR3 here is CASSGRTGDYPGYTF. CDR3 coding DNA: TGCGCCAGCAGCGGTCGGACAGGAGATTACCCTGGCTACACCTTC. Combining the CDR3 with reference TRBV5-1 and TRBJ1-2 gives the whole variable domain KAGVTQTPRYLIKTRGQQVTLSCSPISGHRSVSWYQQTPGQGLQFLFEYFSETQRNKGNFPGRFSGRQFSNSRSEMNVSTLELGDSALYLCASSGRTGDYPGYTFGSGTRLTVV.